This TCR beta chain comes out of a study of T cell responses to AZD1222 COVID-19 vaccine. In the study overall: Combined were second doses at about 4 or about 12 weeks.

This clone was detected a few times. What it recognizes is unknown. Libraries were prepared by immunoSEQ multiplex PCR; TCRdb keeps only in-frame clonotypes and omits some of them. The profile shows around 190,000 clones, just over 85% of them singletons. Points from the study as a whole: Clonal diversity may have been underestimated in mostly white British donors. Nearly half of spike-specific TCRs reportedly target unmutated variant regions. Baseline testing showed seropositivity in only a handful of AZD1222 recipients.

The CDR3 length is 15 residues. V lost 3 bases and J 4 bases, leaving 13 bases between the germline ends. Germline V CDR1 and CDR2: LNHNV, YYDKDF (reference sequence). The gene calls are TRBV15 and TRBJ1-5; possible D gene TRBD1, 6 bases. The TCR sequence derives from an adult in good health. This sample comprised peripheral blood, obtained on day 0 of AZD1222 vaccination. CDR3 sequence reads: CATSSSSGQNQPQHF. DNA for the CDR3: TGTGCCACCAGCAGTTCCTCCGGACAGAATCAGCCCCAGCATTTT.